The 9 T cell receptor beta chains below were found in one sample sequenced in a study of Graves' ophthalmopathy and Graves' hyperthyroidism. TCR beta CDR3 amplification used RNA transcripts. After a first-round RT-PCR with HTBI primers, a second-round multiplex PCR was run. TCRdb re-derived calls from the multiplex PCR reads in MiXCR, one entry per CDR3 protein. The sample records over a million distinct CDR3 sequences, approximately 35% being singletons. The material sequenced was peripheral blood or thyroid tissue (not recorded which). These TCRs come from an adult man with Graves' hyperthyroidism.

The chain links TRBV6-5 to TRBJ1-5; maybe TRBD1 (6 bases). The CDR3 has 14 amino acids. CDR1 MNHEY and CDR2 SVGAGI come from the germline V gene. The V end was cut by 7 bases, the J end by 4 bases, with 14 bases between. The CDR3 spells CASTQDRVNQPQHF. The CDR3 bases are TGTGCCAGCACCCAGGACAGAGTGAATCAGCCCCAGCATTTT.

A word on this clonotype: A much more abundant neighbour one base away suggests this may be a read error. The chain couples TRBV19 to TRBJ2-2; D might be TRBD2 (6 bases). In germline, CDR1 is LNHDA, CDR2 SQIVND (reference sequence). The CDR3 totals 16 residues. The CDR3 DNA is TGTGCCCGTAGTCGTGTTAGGGAGGCGATGAACGGGGAGCTGTTTTTT. As protein: CARSRVREAMNGELFF.

This clonotype was counted at least ten times. The chain's CDR3 is CASSVLKDTGELFF. DNA of the CDR3: TGTGCCAGCAGTGTCTTAAAGGACACCGGGGAGCTGTTTTTT. The chain combines TRBV2 with TRBJ2-2; no definite D call. The CDR3 has 14 residues. Trimming took off 4 bases at V and 3 bases at J, with 9 bases between the two ends. In germline, CDR1 is SNHLY, CDR2 FYNNEI.

This clonotype was counted a few times. CDR3 bases: TGTGCCAGCTCACACCGGGCGACCCAAGAGACCCAGTACTTC. This sequence encodes CASSHRATQETQYF. The gene calls are TRBV18 and TRBJ2-5, with D hard to call. Trimming stripped 4 bases from V and 1 base from J, with 10 bases between. Germline CDR1 reads KGHSH; CDR2 reads LQKENI. This CDR3 comprises 14 residues.

This clonotype was detected only a few times. CDR3: CASSPPIGAETQYF. CDR3 DNA: TGCGCCAGCAGCCCACCCATCGGGGCAGAGACCCAGTACTTC. This chain links TRBV5-1 with TRBJ2-5; D might be TRBD1 or TRBD2, each matching 5 bases. This CDR3 contains 14 residues. The ends were cut back, 4 bases at V and 4 bases at J, with 14 bases in the middle. The V gene's germline CDR1 is SGHRS and CDR2 YFSETQ.

The table lists this clonotype with many counts. The chain uses TRBV25-1 and TRBJ1-1; TRBD1 might be the D (6 bases). The germline CDR1 and CDR2 sequences are MGHDK and SYGVNS. V lost 0 bases to trimming and J lost 0 bases, with 14 bases between them. The CDR3 runs 17 residues. CDR3 residues: CASSEYYKTGLNTEAFF. Here the CDR3 DNA reads TGTGCCAGCAGTGAATATTACAAGACAGGATTGAACACTGAAGCTTTCTTT.

V is TRBV29-1 and J is TRBJ2-5, with unresolved D. V lost 8 bases to trimming and J lost 5 bases, with 15 bases between them. CDR3 length: 12 residues. Germline-derived CDR1 and CDR2 are SQVTM and ANQGSEA. As DNA, the CDR3 is TGCAGCAGTTTGTCAGGTTGGGAGACCCAGTACTTC. Amino acid sequence: CSSLSGWETQYF.

The table lists this clonotype with a few counts. The CDR3 DNA is TGTGCCAGCAGTTACTCCGGGACAGGGAGGGAAAAACTGTTTTTT. Translating it yields CASSYSGTGREKLFF. The gene calls are TRBV6-5 and TRBJ1-4; TRBD1 matches 9 bases. Trimming took 0 bases from V and 8 from J; bases not matched to a gene: 4. Germline V gene data show CDR1 as MNHEY and CDR2 as SVGAGI. The CDR3 loop spans 15 amino acids.

This clonotype was counted a few times. The chain uses TRBV9 and TRBJ1-6, with 8 bases that match TRBD1. The V gene's germline CDR1 is SGDLS and CDR2 YYNGEE. This CDR3 region has 16 residues. J was trimmed by 9 bases and V by 2 bases; bases with no gene match: 10. The CDR3 region is CASSVGTGELGSPLHF. The CDR3 DNA is TGTGCCAGCAGCGTGGGGACAGGTGAGTTGGGTTCACCCCTCCACTTT.